This TCR beta chain was retrieved from a study of blood T cell repertoires in COVID-19. Overall study: Sites across the United States, Italy and Spain contributed samples from acute and convalescent COVID-19. The cDNA or gDNA used as material had been derived from T cells, B-cell-depleted T cells, or PBMCs.

In the original analysis: Amplifying reference gene primers gave estimates of nucleated cell counts. The table came from immunoSEQ multiplex PCR; TCRdb's copy has only in-frame clones and leaves some out. The DNA was the basis for D and trimming; V, J and clone size are from that table. The top ten hold more than 7% of the sample, which has nearly 30,000 clones, about nine tenths seen once. CDR3 length: 16 residues. The V gene end was trimmed by 3 bases and the J gene end by 9 bases; junction bases not matched to a gene: 14. Germline loops: CDR1 SGHRS, CDR2 YFSETQ. Sequenced material: peripheral blood. The rearrangement links TRBV5-1 to TRBJ2-1; 8 bases fit TRBD2. The TCR sequence derives from a man in his 70s with active or convalescent COVID-19. CDR3 nucleotide sequence: TGCGCCAGCAGCTCAACACGGGCGGGAGGCCGGGGTGAGCAGTTCTTC. Translation gives CASSSTRAGGRGEQFF.